These 15 T cell receptor beta chains were all obtained from the same sample, sequenced in a study of cytomegalovirus exposure and HLA in healthy donors. The PCR made use of 60 Vbeta and 13 Jbeta primers. Sequenced by immunoSEQ multiplex PCR; TCRdb stores in-frame clones only, minus some. The sample carries some 98,000 clones, roughly 10% recorded once. Sequenced input: PBMCs. The receptors originated from a man aged 45-65 years in good health and CMV-seropositive.

This clone was seen a few times. The chain is built from TRBV5-4 and TRBJ2-1; 9 bases match TRBD2. This CDR3 region has 15 residues. The junction had 0 bases not matched to a gene; V was cut back by 0 bases and J by 2 bases. Germline CDR1 SGHNT, CDR2 YYREEE (reference sequence). In DNA, the CDR3 is TGTGCCAGCAGCTTGGGACTAGCGGCCTACAATGAGCAGTTCTTC. As protein: CASSLGLAAYNEQFF.

This clone was observed a few times. The chain links TRBV28 to TRBJ2-7; tentatively, D is TRBD2 (6 bases). CDR1 and CDR2 (germline): MDHEN, SYDVKM. This CDR3 is 18 amino acids long. V dropped 3 bases and J dropped 1 base, with 22 bases sitting between them. CDR3 nucleotide sequence: TGTGCCAGCAGTTTCAGAAGCGGCGGGACTCCGAGGTCCTACGAGCAGTACTTC. Protein product: CASSFRSGGTPRSYEQYF. The full variable domain, its missing parts supplied by reference TRBV28 and TRBJ2-7, is DVKVTQSSRYLVKRTGEKVFLECVQDMDHENMFWYRQDPGLGLRLIYFSYDVKMKEKGDIPEGYSVSREKKERFSLILESASTNQTSMYLCASSFRSGGTPRSYEQYFGPGTRLTVT.

This clone turned up a few times. The chain carries TRBV6-6 and TRBJ1-5; 7 bases are shared with TRBD1. CDR3 size: 14 residues. Germline V CDR1 and CDR2: MNHNY, SVGAGI (reference sequence). Trimming at V came to 5 bases and at J to 3 bases, leaving 4 bases not matched to a gene. The CDR3 sequence is CASSPTGDNQPQHF. As DNA, the CDR3 is TGTGCCAGCAGTCCAACAGGGGACAATCAGCCCCAGCATTTT.

This clone turned up a few times. The V and J genes are TRBV6-1 and TRBJ2-5; 10 positions match TRBD1. V lost 7 bases, J lost 5 bases, and 7 bases stayed unmatched. Germline CDR1 MNHNS, CDR2 SASEGT. The CDR3 has 14 residues. Written as DNA, the CDR3 is TGTGCCAGCAACCCCGGGACAGGGGTCGAGACCCAGTACTTC. Translated: CASNPGTGVETQYF.

The J gene is TRBJ2-2, the V gene TRBV11-3; D gene ambiguous. The V gene lost 5 bases and the J gene lost 8 bases, with 9 bases spanning the gap. Germline values: CDR1 SGHNT, CDR2 YENEEA. CDR3 length equals 12 residues. The CDR3 loop is CASSPSKGELFF. CDR3 bases: TGTGCCAGCAGCCCCTCTAAAGGGGAGCTGTTTTTT. Looking up the rest from reference TRBV11-3 and TRBJ2-2 gives the full variable domain: EAGVVQSPRYKIIEKKQPVAFWCNPISGHNTLYWYLQNLGQGPELLIRYENEEAVDDSQLPKDRFSAERLKGVDSTLKIQPAELGDSAVYLCASSPSKGELFFGEGSRLTVL.

This clone was seen only a few times. The CDR3 DNA reads TGCGCCAGCAGCTTGGAAAGGGGTCTTACGAACACCGGGGAGCTGTTTTTT. It codes for CASSLERGLTNTGELFF. The chain has TRBV5-1 and TRBJ2-2, with a weak D call TRBD1 (5 bases). The ends were cut back, 0 bases at V and 0 bases at J, with 12 bases in the middle. Germline V gene data show CDR1 as SGHRS and CDR2 as YFSETQ. The CDR3 spans 17 residues.

The chain recombines TRBV25-1 with TRBJ2-7; the match to TRBD1 covers 10 bases. CDR1 is MGHDK, CDR2 SYGVNS, per germline. The length of the CDR3 is 15 residues. The V gene end was trimmed by 3 bases and the J gene end by 7 bases; junction bases not matched to a gene: 9. CDR3 nucleotides: TGTGCCAGCAGTGACCCCGGGACAGGGGTGTATGAGCAGTACTTC. The encoded protein is CASSDPGTGVYEQYF.

The V call is TRBV5-4, the J call TRBJ2-7; D might be TRBD2 (6 bases). Germline values: CDR1 SGHNT, CDR2 YYREEE (reference sequence). There are 15 residues in the CDR3. The V and J ends lost 2 bases and 0 bases respectively, with 12 bases between them. The CDR3 sequence: CASSFPGRSSYEQYF. In nucleotides, the CDR3 is TGTGCCAGCAGCTTCCCAGGGAGGAGCTCCTACGAGCAGTACTTC.

The CDR3 spells CASSLAGRIRGGDQPQHF. CDR3 in DNA: TGTGCCAGCAGCTTAGCTGGTAGGATTAGAGGGGGGGATCAGCCCCAGCATTTT. The chain links TRBV11-1 to TRBJ1-5, with D tentatively TRBD1 (6 bases). V dropped 0 bases and J dropped 5 bases, with 20 bases sitting between them. CDR1 SGHAT and CDR2 FQDESV come from the germline V gene (reference sequence). The CDR3 is 18 residues long.

This clone turned up a few times. The chain joins TRBV10-3 to TRBJ2-7; 9 bases agree with TRBD1. CDR1 is ENHRY and CDR2 is SYGVKD in the germline V gene. The CDR3 length is 13 residues. V trimming: 10 bases; J trimming: 3 bases; junction bases outside the gene matches: 7. The CDR3 loop reads CASTRTGDYEQYF. In nucleotides, the CDR3 is TGTGCCAGTACGAGGACAGGGGACTACGAGCAGTACTTC.

The chain links TRBV7-8 to TRBJ1-4; unclear D gene. This CDR3 is 18 amino acids long. The germline V and J ends were trimmed by 0 bases and 1 base, with 15 bases remaining between them. Germline V gene sequence: CDR1 SGHVS, CDR2 FQNEAQ. The DNA of the CDR3 is TGTGCCAGCAGCTTAGCTCCCCGGGTGAGAAAAACTAATGAAAAACTGTTTTTT. Its translation is CASSLAPRVRKTNEKLFF.

V is TRBV5-6 and J is TRBJ2-1; TRBD1 matches at 7 bases. V lost 4 bases and J lost 1; bases outside the gene matches: 2. This CDR3 has 14 amino acids. Germline-derived CDR1 and CDR2 are SGHDT and YYEEEE. CDR3 in DNA: TGTGCCAGCAGCAGGGACAGTTCCTACAATGAGCAGTTCTTC. This translates into CASSRDSSYNEQFF.

This clone occurred a few times. CDR3 bases: TGTGCCAGCAGCTTATATGCAGGGGAGAGGTACGAGCAGTACTTC. Protein product: CASSLYAGERYEQYF. The chain couples TRBV7-3 to TRBJ2-7, with a possible D match to TRBD1 (6 bases). Trimming left V 2 bases short and J 4 bases short, with 15 bases between. CDR3 length: 15 residues. Germline V lookup: CDR1 SGHTA, CDR2 FQGTGA.

This rearrangement joins TRBV5-4 to TRBJ2-1, with 10 bases lining up with TRBD1. With 4 bases clipped from V and 8 bases from J, the junction kept 9 bases outside the gene matches. Germline loops: CDR1 SGHNT, CDR2 YYREEE (reference sequence). The CDR3 has 15 amino acids. The DNA for the CDR3 is TGTGCCAGCAGCCTCTCCGGGACAGGGGCCGATGAGCAGTTCTTC. Its protein is CASSLSGTGADEQFF.

The chain joins TRBV28 to TRBJ2-7; 10 bases fit TRBD1. The CDR3 has 15 residues. CDR1 and CDR2 (germline): MDHEN, SYDVKM. Trimming removed 6 bases from V and 3 bases from J; junction bases left unmatched: 8. The CDR3 loop reads CASSPGTGVHYEQYF. In nucleotides, the CDR3 is TGTGCCAGCAGCCCAGGGACAGGGGTCCACTACGAGCAGTACTTC.